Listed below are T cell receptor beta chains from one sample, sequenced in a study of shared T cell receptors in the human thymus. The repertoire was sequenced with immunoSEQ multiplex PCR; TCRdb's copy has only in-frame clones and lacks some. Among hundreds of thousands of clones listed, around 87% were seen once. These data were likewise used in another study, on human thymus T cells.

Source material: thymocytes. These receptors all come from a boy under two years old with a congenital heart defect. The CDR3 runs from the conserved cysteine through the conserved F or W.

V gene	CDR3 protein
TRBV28	CASSLSPGLAGSTYEQYF
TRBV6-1	CASSGDRPNTEAFF
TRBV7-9	CASSLEVGGYTF
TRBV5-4	CASTGDSVDYGYTF
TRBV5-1	CASSPGAAGGAYEQYF
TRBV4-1	CASSHRDSNEQFF
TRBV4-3	CASSQTDRGNTGELFF
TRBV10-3	CAISEGQGAAGQPQHF
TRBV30	CAWSVQGVKGLETQYF
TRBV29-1	CSGTSSYNEQFF
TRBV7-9	CASSFDRGLSNYGYTF
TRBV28	CASSHGRRGGHYEQYF
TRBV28	CASSQQGAYGYTF
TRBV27	CASSLTNSGANVLTF
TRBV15	CATSRDRYRYEQYF
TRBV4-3	CASSRTPVREDTQYF
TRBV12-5	CASGGTSPSGPNTGELFF
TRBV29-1	CSVEGPGVTQRFF
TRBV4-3	CASSQDSAGAPYGYTF
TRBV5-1	CASRTSDLAGLLKTDTQYF
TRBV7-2	CASSLGPRTGNNEKLFF
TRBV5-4	CASSLNPGPRGQETQYF
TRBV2	CASSHSGGAPSDTQYF
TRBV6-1	CASSGTGEKGYTF
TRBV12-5	CASGLVQGVQISNQPQHF
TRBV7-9	CASSLVSLLPDSPLHF
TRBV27	CASSLRATEEKLFF
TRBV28	CASSGGGADTQYF
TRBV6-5	CASSLNRVDYTF
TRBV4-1	CASSQVIGTGGFEQYF
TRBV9	CASSVPLERYRFETQYF
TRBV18	CASSQMRQPNYGYTF
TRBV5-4	CASSLAGYGRVTSEQFF
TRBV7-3	CASSLRAGGRETQYF
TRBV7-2	CASSLIGAGYSPLHF
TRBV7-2	CASSPRPGHHEQYF
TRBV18	CASSPLVNGGETQYF
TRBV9	CASSGGSYNEKLFF
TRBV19	CARRTANTEAFF
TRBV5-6	CASSLERDTQYF